This is a list of T cell receptor beta chains from one sample in a study of T cells after yellow fever vaccination. TCRdb itself ran the 5' RACE reads through MiXCR, one entry per CDR3 protein. The table lists hundreds of thousands of distinct CDR3 sequences, 3.6% of them singletons. Sequencing used PBMCs, obtained on the day of the yellow fever booster vaccination. The receptors here all came from a man aged 18 to 30 who received the YFV17D yellow fever vaccine. CDR3s include the opening cysteine and the closing phenylalanine or tryptophan. The D gene is left open where the match is weak. Only some rows state a clone size, as once, few, many or a class for expanded clones.

>TRBJ1-6|many|TRBD1|TRBV5-4
TGTGCCAGCAGCTCACCCCCCGGACAGGGTAGCTCACCCCTCCACTTT
CASSSPPGQGSSPLHF
>TRBJ1-1|NA|TRBD1|TRBV20-1
TGCAGTGCGCCGGGACAGGCGAACACTGAAGCTTTCTTT
CSAPGQANTEAFF
>TRBJ2-7|NA|NA|TRBV2
TGTGCCAGCAGTGATTGGAGACAGGTCGACGAGCAGTACTTC
CASSDWRQVDEQYF
>TRBJ1-1|many|NA|TRBV4-1
TGCGCCAGCAGCCACTTTCCCGGGTTGTGGACTGAAGCTTTCTTT
CASSHFPGLWTEAFF
>TRBJ1-2|few|TRBD1|TRBV28
TGTGCCAGCAGTTCCGGGACAGGGGTTTTCAGGCAGTATGGCTACACCTTC
CASSSGTGVFRQYGYTF
>TRBJ1-2|few|NA|TRBV7-2
TGTGCCAGCAGCTTACAGCGCGGATATAACTATGGCTACACCTTC
CASSLQRGYNYGYTF
>TRBJ2-2|many|NA|TRBV5-1
TGCGCCAGCAGCTCCTTAGGAGGAGGCGGGGAGCTGTTTTTT
CASSSLGGGGELFF
>TRBJ1-2|NA|TRBD1|TRBV29-1
TGCAGCGTGGAACCGGGACAGGGGGACTATGGCTACACCTTC
CSVEPGQGDYGYTF
>TRBJ1-1|few|NA|TRBV5-1
TGCGCCAGCAGCACGGACCTTACCCCAACCACTGAAGCTTTCTTT
CASSTDLTPTTEAFF
>TRBJ2-2|many|NA|TRBV27
TGTGCCAGCAGTTTATCGGTCGGTAACACCGGGGAGCTGTTTTTT
CASSLSVGNTGELFF
>TRBJ2-2|few|TRBD1|TRBV5-6
TGTGCCAGCAGTACCGGGACAGGGCTTGACACCGGGGAGCTGTTTTTT
CASSTGTGLDTGELFF
>TRBJ2-5|few|TRBD2|TRBV5-1
TGCGCCAGCAGCTCCCCCAGCGGGGGGGGAGGAGAGACCCAGTACTTC
CASSSPSGGGGETQYF
>TRBJ2-7|NA|NA|TRBV20-1
TGCAGTGCTCAACCCTCCGGGAACGAGCAGTACTTC
CSAQPSGNEQYF
>TRBJ2-3|many|TRBD2|TRBV20-1
TGCAGTGAGTCCGCTAGCGGGGGGGATACGCAGTATTTT
CSESASGGDTQYF
>TRBJ2-2|many|NA|TRBV5-1
TGCGCCAGCAGTCAAGGTCCCACCGGGGAGCTGTTTTTT
CASSQGPTGELFF
>TRBJ2-5|many|NA|TRBV7-6
TGTGCCAGCAGCTTAAGTACTTGGAGCCAAGAGACCCAGTACTTC
CASSLSTWSQETQYF
>TRBJ2-7|few|NA|TRBV7-3
TGTGCCAGCAGCTTAACTGGCGGGTCCGAGCAGTACTTC
CASSLTGGSEQYF
>TRBJ2-1|many|NA|TRBV7-2
TGTGCCAGCAGCTTCGGGGCCGAGGAGCAGTTCTTC
CASSFGAEEQFF
>TRBJ1-2|many|TRBD1|TRBV11-2
TGTGCCAGCAGCCCCCGAGACAGGGGAAACGGCTACACCTTC
CASSPRDRGNGYTF
>TRBJ2-4|NA|NA|TRBV12-3/TRBV12-4
TGTGCCAGCGGTCCAATAGCCAAAAACATTCAGTACTTC
CASGPIAKNIQYF
>TRBJ2-1|many|NA|TRBV6-2/TRBV6-3
TGTGCCAGCAGTTACTCCTACTGGGGGGATGGGTCGGCTTGGAATGAGCAGTTCTTC
CASSYSYWGDGSAWNEQFF
>TRBJ1-2|few|NA|TRBV7-2
TGTGCCAGCAGCTCGTTAGGGGGGGCCTATGGCTACACCTTC
CASSSLGGAYGYTF
>TRBJ1-1|few|NA|TRBV20-1
TGCAGTGCTCCGCCGGAGGGACCCCGAACTGAAGCTTTCTTT
CSAPPEGPRTEAFF
>TRBJ1-4|many|NA|TRBV10-2
TGCGCCAGCAGTGGGCGGATTGGGGCAAGTGAAAAACTGTTTTTT
CASSGRIGASEKLFF
>TRBJ2-2|many|NA|TRBV10-3
TGTGCCATCAGTGGCTTGGGGAACACCGGGGAGCTGTTTTTT
CAISGLGNTGELFF
>TRBJ2-1|many|NA|TRBV2
TGTGCCAGCAGTGTCGATTCCTACAATGAGCAGTTCTTC
CASSVDSYNEQFF
>TRBJ2-1|many|NA|TRBV6-4
TGTGCCAGCAGTGGGGGCAACGGGGCTGAGCAGTTCTTC
CASSGGNGAEQFF
>TRBJ2-5|many|NA|TRBV6-1
TGTGCCGGGGCTAGCTGGGGGGCCGGGCAAGAGACCCAGTACTTC
CAGASWGAGQETQYF
>TRBJ2-5|few|NA|TRBV7-8
TGTGCCAGCAGCTTAACCAGGGGGGGGCGGTGGCAAGAGACCCAGTACTTC
CASSLTRGGRWQETQYF
>TRBJ1-2|many|TRBD1|TRBV20-1
TGCAGTGCTCGGGACAGCTTTATCAATGGCTACACCTTC
CSARDSFINGYTF
>TRBJ1-1|NA|TRBD1|TRBV18
TGTGCCAGCTCCCCTGGACAGGCGGTTGGCACTGAAGCTTTCTTT
CASSPGQAVGTEAFF
>TRBJ2-5|NA|TRBD2|TRBV12-3/TRBV12-4
TGTGCCAGCAGCCATGGACTAGCCGGGAGGGAGACCCAGTACTTC
CASSHGLAGRETQYF
>TRBJ2-1|few|NA|TRBV7-9
TGTGCCAGCAGCTTAGGGTATCAAAGGATCTGGGAGCAGTTCTTC
CASSLGYQRIWEQFF
>TRBJ2-7|NA|TRBD2|TRBV9
TGTGCCAGCAGCGCGGGGGGACTAGCAGTCCACGAGCAGTACTTC
CASSAGGLAVHEQYF
>TRBJ2-4|few|TRBD2|TRBV4-1
TGCGCCAGCAGCCACCCAGACCCTGTAGCGGGGGGGATTCAGTACTTC
CASSHPDPVAGGIQYF
>TRBJ1-2|few|TRBD1|TRBV7-9
TGTGCCAGCAGCCGGACAGGGGGCGTCTATGGCTACACCTTC
CASSRTGGVYGYTF
>TRBJ1-5|many|NA|TRBV7-9
TGTGCCAGCGGCTGGGGGGCGGTTCAGCCCCAGCATTTT
CASGWGAVQPQHF
>TRBJ1-2|many|TRBD1|TRBV5-1
TGCGCCAGCACAAATTTACCACAGGGGCGAGGTGGCTACACCTTC
CASTNLPQGRGGYTF
>TRBJ2-1|many|NA|TRBV5-1
TGCGCCAGCAGACAGGGCAATGAGCAGTTCTTC
CASRQGNEQFF
>TRBJ1-1|many|NA|TRBV18
TGTGCCAGCTCACCGGCCGGATTCGAAGCTTTCTTT
CASSPAGFEAFF
>TRBJ2-4|many|TRBD2|TRBV4-1
TGCGCCAGCAGCCAAGGAGTAATAGCGGGGTCCAAAAACATTCAGTACTTC
CASSQGVIAGSKNIQYF
>TRBJ1-2|many|NA|TRBV12-3/TRBV12-4
TGTGCCAGCAGTTTAGGCCAGGGGCTGGAGGATGGCTACACCTTC
CASSLGQGLEDGYTF
>TRBJ2-7|many|NA|TRBV7-6
TGTGCCAGCAGCTTAGAACCGGGAAACTCCTACGAGCAGTACTTC
CASSLEPGNSYEQYF
>TRBJ1-1|NA|NA|TRBV15
TGTGCCACCAGCAGAGATCTGAGGCCCGATTTCTTT
CATSRDLRPDFF
>TRBJ2-2|many|TRBD1|TRBV3-1
TGTGCCAGCAGCCAAGGCGGACAGGCGAACACCGGGGAGCTGTTTTTT
CASSQGGQANTGELFF
>TRBJ1-1|few|NA|TRBV20-1
TGCAGTGCGGCGAACACTGAAGCTTTCTTT
CSAANTEAFF